This TCR beta chain is from a study of cytotoxic CD8 clonotypes in ibrutinib-treated CLL. Study at large: There were, on average, nearly 260,000 productive templates and around 94,000 productive rearrangements per sample.

From germline, CDR1 is SNHLY and CDR2 FYNNEI. Trimming cost V 7 bases and J 5 bases, with 12 bases left between them. This CDR3 spans 12 amino acids. Note on this clone: No antigen is known for it.

Study-wide points: Baseline-level clonality went beyond age-matched healthy donors and moved in step with circulating CD8+ T-cell counts. Clonotypes that were public were uncommon, and they contracted or stayed stable on treatment.

Repertoires were generated with immunoSEQ multiplex PCR, while TCRdb's copy carries only in-frame clones and drops some. The repertoire holds about 30,000 clones, with 45% to 65% as singletons. This TCR was recovered from a human donor with chronic lymphocytic leukemia. Sequenced here: PBMCs, sampled before ibrutinib treatment. This chain uses TRBV2 with TRBJ2-7; possible D gene TRBD2, 6 bases. Here the CDR3 reads CASNGGSHEQYF. CDR3 nucleotides: TGTGCCAGCAATGGAGGGTCCCACGAGCAGTACTTC. Full variable domain (missing parts from reference TRBV2 and TRBJ2-7): EPEVTQTPSHQVTQMGQEVILRCVPISNHLYFYWYRQILGQKVEFLVSFYNNEISEKSEIFDDQFSVERPDGSNFTLKIRSTKLEDSAMYFCASNGGSHEQYFGPGTRLTVT.